These T cell receptor beta chains were read from a single sample in a study of breast tumors, draining lymph nodes, adjacent tissues. One entry per CDR3 protein, called by TCRdb with MiXCR from the multiplex PCR reads. The sample contains about 89,000 distinct CDR3 sequences, over 25% of which appear only once. Material for sequencing was axillary lymph node tissue. The receptors originated from a female donor with breast cancer. Some clones in this sample may be carry-over from other donors' samples. Both conserved end residues are part of each CDR3. The D gene is left open where the match is weak. The size of a clone is reported for some rows only, either as once, few or many, or as a class for expanded clones.

>many|TRBJ1-4|TRBD1|TRBV11-2
CASSQNRGNDEKLFF
TGTGCCAGCAGCCAGAACAGGGGGAACGATGAAAAACTGTTTTTT
>many|TRBJ2-7|NA|TRBV3-1
CASSQDPAREQYF
TGTGCCAGCAGCCAAGACCCGGCTCGGGAGCAGTACTTC
>many|TRBJ2-5|NA|TRBV20-1
CSAPLGRGHETQYF
TGCAGTGCTCCCCTGGGGCGGGGTCACGAGACCCAGTACTTC
>many|TRBJ1-5|NA|TRBV6-5
CASSPGMRGDQPQHF
TGTGCCAGCAGCCCCGGGATGCGGGGGGATCAGCCCCAGCATTTT
>many|TRBJ1-4|NA|TRBV19
CASSNPGTGRSEKLFF
TGTGCCAGTAGTAATCCAGGGACGGGTCGGAGTGAAAAACTGTTTTTT
>many|TRBJ2-5|TRBD2|TRBV5-1
CASSSRDYFPEQKETQYF
TGCGCCAGCAGCTCCCGGGACTATTTTCCGGAACAAAAAGAGACCCAGTACTTC
>many|TRBJ1-4|NA|TRBV4-1
CASSHPREGVGEKLFF
TGCGCCAGCAGCCACCCCCGTGAAGGGGTGGGCGAAAAACTGTTTTTT
>many|TRBJ2-1|NA|TRBV7-2
CASSLGGTHYNEQFF
TGTGCCAGCAGCTTAGGGGGAACTCACTACAATGAGCAGTTCTTC
>many|TRBJ2-7|TRBD2|TRBV10-3
CAITPGLGEYREQYF
TGTGCCATCACCCCGGGACTAGGAGAGTACCGCGAGCAGTACTTC
>many|TRBJ2-7|NA|TRBV19
CASSQLGAGYYEQYF
TGTGCCAGTAGTCAGCTCGGGGCGGGGTACTACGAGCAGTACTTC
>NA|TRBJ1-6|NA|TRBV5-6
CAGSLGGRNSPFHF
TGTGCCGGCAGCTTGGGCGGCAGGAATTCACCCTTCCACTTT
>many|TRBJ2-2|NA|TRBV20-1
CSARFAGSETGELFF
TGCAGTGCTAGATTTGCAGGGAGTGAGACCGGGGAGCTGTTTTTT
>many|TRBJ1-2|TRBD1|TRBV29-1
CSGGDRGGYTF
TGCAGCGGAGGAGACAGGGGCGGCTACACCTTC
>many|TRBJ2-7|NA|TRBV30
CAYSGTLGEQYF
TGTGCCTACTCCGGGACACTAGGCGAGCAGTACTTC
>many|TRBJ2-7|NA|TRBV27
CASSAGPLREQYF
TGTGCCAGCAGTGCCGGCCCTCTTCGCGAGCAGTACTTC
>NA|TRBJ2-7|TRBD1|TRBV24-1
CATSGAGQGAKELTYEQYF
TGTGCCACCAGTGGGGCGGGACAGGGGGCTAAGGAGCTTACCTACGAGCAGTACTTC
>many|TRBJ2-1|NA|TRBV4-3
CASSQDTVVYNEQFF
TGCGCCAGCAGCCAAGATACGGTGGTCTACAATGAGCAGTTCTTC
>NA|TRBJ2-3|NA|TRBV2
CARTFSTDTQCF
TGTGCCCGCACCTTTAGCACAGATACGCAGTGTTTT
>NA|TRBJ1-4|TRBD1|TRBV6-1
CASSPRGGGSLGEKLFF
TGTGCCAGCAGTCCGCGTGGAGGGGGCTCTCTGGGGGAAAAACTGTTTTTT
>many|TRBJ1-2|NA|TRBV5-6
CASSPAGHVRANYGYTF
TGTGCCAGCAGCCCCGCCGGACACGTCAGAGCTAACTATGGCTACACCTTC
>NA|TRBJ2-7|TRBD2|TRBV7-8
CASTLAGSHEQYF
TGTGCCAGCACCTTAGCGGGATCCCACGAGCAGTACTTC
>NA|TRBJ1-4|NA|TRBV19
CASSEGTYSYEQYFGKLFF
NA
>many|TRBJ2-1|TRBD2|TRBV7-9
CASSSYWGSAGGPNEQFF
TGTGCCAGCAGCTCTTATTGGGGGTCGGCGGGAGGGCCCAATGAGCAGTTCTTC
>NA|TRBJ1-1|NA|TRBV29-1
CSVGIQANTEAFF
TGCAGCGTTGGGATCCAGGCGAACACTGAAGCTTTCTTT
>NA|TRBJ2-7|NA|TRBV19
CATWGYNEQYF
TGTGCCACCTGGGGGTACAACGAGCAGTACTTC
>many|TRBJ2-3|TRBD2|TRBV11-2
CASSLLSRDYTDTQYF
TGTGCCAGCAGCCTATTAAGCCGGGACTACACAGATACGCAGTATTTT
>many|TRBJ1-2|TRBD1|TRBV9
CASSPQDRTYLGYTF
TGTGCCAGCAGCCCCCAGGACAGGACCTATCTAGGCTACACCTTC
>once|TRBJ2-1|TRBD2|TRBV5-1
CASSLGLAGDVPEQFF
TGCGCCAGCAGCTTGGGACTAGCGGGAGACGTGCCTGAGCAGTTCTTC
>many|TRBJ2-3|NA|TRBV5-1
CASSRPPDTQYF
TGCGCCAGCAGCCGCCCCCCAGATACGCAGTATTTT
>many|TRBJ2-5|TRBD1|TRBV5-1
CASSLQSWGQGGETQYF
TGCGCCAGCAGCTTGCAATCGTGGGGACAGGGGGGAGAGACCCAGTACTTC
>many|TRBJ1-2|NA|TRBV6-1
CASSEGLQGPPSGYTF
TGTGCCAGCAGTGAAGGTTTGCAGGGACCCCCTTCTGGCTACACCTTC
>many|TRBJ1-2|NA|TRBV30
CAWSVRGSDGYTF
TGTGCCTGGAGTGTACGAGGGAGCGATGGCTACACCTTC
>many|TRBJ1-5|NA|TRBV4-1
CASSQDHRENQPQHF
TGCGCCAGCAGCCAAGATCATCGAGAGAATCAGCCCCAGCATTTT
>NA|TRBJ2-3|TRBD1|TRBV20-1
CSAAGTASTDTQYF
TGCAGTGCTGCCGGGACAGCTAGCACAGATACGCAGTATTTT
>many|TRBJ2-3|TRBD1|TRBV15
CATSRNLQGADTQYF
TGTGCCACCAGCAGAAACCTTCAGGGGGCCGATACGCAGTATTTT
>once|TRBJ2-7|TRBD2|TRBV3-1
CASSQGSRLANGQYF
TGCGCCAGCAGCCAAGGGTCAAGACTAGCGAACGGGCAGTACTTC
>many|TRBJ2-2|NA|TRBV10-1
CASSRDFDTGELFF
TGCGCCAGCAGCAGGGACTTCGACACCGGGGAGCTGTTTTTT
>many|TRBJ2-7|TRBD1|TRBV20-1
CSVGRGRYEQYF
TGCAGTGTAGGTAGGGGGCGATACGAGCAGTACTTC
>many|TRBJ2-5|TRBD1|TRBV19
CASSIGDRVGETQYF
TGTGCCAGTAGTATTGGAGACAGGGTTGGTGAGACCCAGTACTTC
>many|TRBJ2-7|TRBD1|TRBV29-1
CSVGGDRDSYEQYF
TGCAGCGTTGGGGGGGACAGGGACTCCTACGAGCAGTACTTC
>many|TRBJ1-3|NA|TRBV12-3/TRBV12-4
CASSLYGEAVVGDTIYF
TGTGCCAGCAGTTTATACGGAGAAGCCGTCGTTGGGGACACCATATATTTT
>many|TRBJ2-7|TRBD1|TRBV5-1
CASSHNRGTYEQYF
TGCGCCAGCAGCCATAACAGGGGCACCTACGAGCAGTACTTC
>few|TRBJ2-4|TRBD2|TRBV10-1
CASSVDGRREGWFAKNIQHF
TGCGCCAGCAGTGTAGATGGGCGGAGGGAGGGATGGTTTGCCAAAAACATTCAGCACTTC
>many|TRBJ1-3|NA|TRBV7-2
CASSPFGGSLSGNTIYF
TGTGCCAGCAGCCCGTTTGGAGGCTCCCTCTCTGGAAACACCATATATTTT
>many|TRBJ2-2|TRBD2|TRBV12-3/TRBV12-4
CASSFSGGPGELFF
TGTGCCAGCAGTTTCAGCGGGGGGCCCGGGGAGCTGTTTTTT
>once|TRBJ2-3|TRBD2|TRBV6-5
CATGGLAGPASTDTQYF
TGTGCCACCGGGGGACTAGCGGGACCTGCTAGCACAGATACGCAGTATTTT
>many|TRBJ1-3|NA|TRBV5-1
CASSPAGRTGNTIYF
TGCGCCAGCAGCCCAGCAGGAAGAACTGGAAACACCATATATTTT
>medium-sized|TRBJ1-4|NA|TRBV19
CASSDSDGPTNEKLFF
TGTGCCAGTAGTGATTCTGACGGCCCAACTAATGAAAAACTGTTTTTT
>many|TRBJ2-3|NA|TRBV2
CASSDPGAGDTQYF
TGTGCCAGCAGTGACCCGGGGGCGGGAGATACGCAGTATTTT
>many|TRBJ2-2|NA|TRBV6-5
CASSHSGGELFF
TGTGCCAGCAGTCACTCGGGCGGGGAGCTGTTTTTT
>many|TRBJ2-5|NA|TRBV7-7
CASSGPRGLQETQYF
TGTGCCAGCAGCGGGCCGCGGGGCCTCCAAGAGACCCAGTACTTC
>many|TRBJ2-1|TRBD2|TRBV20-1
CSASWAGGRNEQFF
TGCAGTGCTAGCTGGGCGGGAGGGAGGAATGAGCAGTTCTTC
>NA|TRBJ2-5|NA|TRBV7-2
CASRPGCAETQYF
TGTGCCAGCAGGCCCGGTTGTGCCGAGACCCAGTACTTC
>many|TRBJ2-1|NA|TRBV7-3
CASSRDRTYNEQFF
TGTGCCAGCAGCAGGGACCGCACCTACAATGAGCAGTTCTTC
>few|TRBJ1-1|TRBD1|TRBV20-1
CSANGQGDWAEAFF
TGCAGTGCCAACGGACAGGGGGATTGGGCTGAAGCTTTCTTT
>NA|TRBJ2-3|NA|TRBV24-1
CATSAGDIPSTDTQYF
TGTGCCACCAGTGCGGGGGACATACCTAGCACAGATACGCAGTATTTT
>NA|TRBJ2-4|TRBD1|TRBV7-9
CASSLRDRGQNIQHF
TGTGCCAGCAGTCTCCGGGACAGAGGGCAAAACATTCAGCACTTC
>many|TRBJ1-2|NA|TRBV4-1
CASSQEAGPYGYTF
TGCGCCAGCAGCCAAGAGGCAGGGCCCTATGGCTACACCTTC
>many|TRBJ2-2|TRBD2|TRBV11-3
CASSSRTSGSSGELFF
TGTGCCAGCAGCTCCAGGACTAGCGGGAGTTCCGGGGAGCTGTTTTTT